These 16 T cell receptor beta chains were sequenced from one sample in a study of graft-versus-host responses after intestinal transplantation. These receptors are not linked to any known antigen. Assay: immunoSEQ multiplex PCR; the TCRdb copy retains only in-frame clones and omits some. The repertoire holds about 71,000 clones, with 90% as singletons. The sample here was unstimulated CD8+ T cells sorted from spleen or lymph node cells, taken before intestinal transplant. Every receptor here comes from a human donor who received an intestinal transplant.

The chain couples TRBV6-5 to TRBJ1-1, with no clear D. Germline V gene lookup returns CDR1 MNHEY and CDR2 SVGAGI. CDR3 length: 11 residues. V was shortened by 2 bases and J by 10 bases, with 8 bases between the two germline ends. In DNA form, the CDR3 reads TGTGCCAGCAGTTACCGCGCGAGAGCTTTCTTT. Translated: CASSYRARAFF.

The chain uses TRBV9 and TRBJ2-1; TRBD2 matches at 10 bases. With V trimmed by 3 bases and J by 5 bases, 5 bases remained unmatched. The CDR3 has 15 amino acids. Germline V gene sequence: CDR1 SGDLS, CDR2 YYNGEE. CDR3 in amino acids: CASSASGGADNEQFF. CDR3 in DNA: TGTGCCAGCAGCGCAAGCGGGGGGGCGGACAATGAGCAGTTCTTC. Looking up the rest from reference TRBV9 and TRBJ2-1 gives the full variable domain: DSGVTQTPKHLITATGQRVTLRCSPRSGDLSVYWYQQSLDQGLQFLIQYYNGEERAKGNILERFSAQQFPDLHSELNLSSLELGDSALYFCASSASGGADNEQFFGPGTRLTVL.

This sequence joins TRBV10-1 and TRBJ1-2; 9 nucleotides agree with TRBD1. CDR1 is WNHNN, CDR2 SYGVQD, per germline (reference sequence). V dropped 2 bases and J dropped 6; count of bases not matched to a gene: 1. The CDR3 contains 13 residues. CDR3 loop: CASSEGQGNGYTF. CDR3 coding DNA: TGCGCCAGCAGTGAGGGACAGGGGAATGGCTACACCTTC.

The J gene is TRBJ1-3, the V gene TRBV11-2; D is ambiguous. The V and J ends lost 5 bases and 0 bases respectively, with 14 bases between them. The CDR3 spans 16 residues. The germline V gene encodes CDR1 SGHAT and CDR2 FQNNGV. The CDR3 DNA reads as TGTGCCAGCAGCGCCGACATGTCCCACTCTGGAAACACCATATATTTT. Its translation is CASSADMSHSGNTIYF.

The chain is built from TRBV19 and TRBJ1-6; D uncertain. The germline gives CDR1 LNHDA, CDR2 SQIVND (reference sequence). CDR3 length equals 15 residues. Between the trimmed V and J ends, which lost 3 bases and 9 bases, there was a span of 15 bases. CDR3 amino acids: CASSIGRTIGSPLHF. The CDR3 coding sequence is TGTGCCAGTAGTATCGGTCGGACTATAGGTTCACCCCTCCACTTT.

The chain couples TRBV27 to TRBJ2-5; 7 bases fit TRBD2. The CDR3 is made up of 15 amino acids. V was clipped by 7 bases and J by 7 bases; unmatched bases: 15. From germline, CDR1 is MNHEY and CDR2 SMNVEV (reference sequence). CDR3: CASKDGLADIGTQYF. The CDR3 nucleotides are TGTGCCAGCAAAGATGGGCTAGCGGACATCGGGACCCAGTACTTC.

J is TRBJ1-1 and V is TRBV7-9; D call uncertain. Trimming left V 1 base short and J 4 bases short, with 7 bases between. From germline, CDR1 is SEHNR and CDR2 FQNEAQ (reference sequence). The CDR3 is 13 residues long. The CDR3 spells CASSLVFGTEAFF. In DNA form, the CDR3 reads TGTGCCAGCAGCTTAGTATTCGGCACTGAAGCTTTCTTT.

The chain couples TRBV5-4 to TRBJ1-2, with a possible D match to TRBD1 (6 bases). The CDR3 runs 14 residues. Per germline, CDR1 SGHNT and CDR2 YYREEE (reference sequence). The ends were cut back, 7 bases at V and 3 bases at J, with 16 bases in the middle. In DNA, the CDR3 is TGTGCCAGCTCTGCGGGGGAGGGGGACTATGGCTACACCTTC. As protein: CASSAGEGDYGYTF.

The chain carries TRBV7-8 and TRBJ2-7; unclear D gene. The V end lost 2 bases, the J end lost 5 bases, and 7 bases lay between the germline ends. CDR3 length equals 12 residues. Germline V lookup: CDR1 SGHVS, CDR2 FQNEAQ. For the CDR3, the DNA is TGTGCCAGCAGCTTATCCCTTCACGAGCAGTACTTC. This translates into CASSLSLHEQYF.

This chain joins TRBV9 and TRBJ2-7; D gene unclear. This CDR3 comprises 13 residues. CDR1 is SGDLS and CDR2 is YYNGEE in the germline V gene. Trimming left V 1 base short and J 3 bases short, with 8 bases between. The DNA of the CDR3 is TGTGCCAGCAGCGTACACGGAGACTACGAGCAGTACTTC. This sequence encodes CASSVHGDYEQYF.

The chain combines TRBV6-5 with TRBJ1-2; no definite D call. V dropped 2 bases and J dropped 5 bases, with 12 bases sitting between them. This CDR3 contains 14 residues. Germline V gene lookup returns CDR1 MNHEY and CDR2 SVGAGI. The CDR3, as DNA: TGTGCCAGCAGTTACAGGAACGGGTTATATGGCTACACCTTC. Translation: CASSYRNGLYGYTF.

The chain employs TRBV4-1 and TRBJ1-1; D perhaps matches TRBD1 (6 bases). The length of the CDR3 is 13 residues. Germline V gives CDR1 MGHRA, CDR2 YSYEKL. Between the trimmed V and J ends, which lost 8 bases and 0 bases, there was a span of 10 bases. CDR3 sequence reads: CASAQGMNTEAFF. CDR3 nucleotides: TGCGCCAGCGCACAGGGAATGAACACTGAAGCTTTCTTT.

This clone came up once. The chain carries TRBV6-5 and TRBJ1-2; 7 bases are shared with TRBD1. V trimming: 5 bases; J trimming: 2 bases; junction bases outside the gene matches: 2. The CDR3 runs to 13 residues. The germline CDR1 and CDR2 sequences are MNHEY and SVGAGI. The CDR3, as DNA: TGTGCCAGCAGTGTGACAGGGAACTATGGCTACACCTTC. Translation gives CASSVTGNYGYTF.

The chain recombines TRBV27 with TRBJ2-1; D gene uncertain. V dropped 4 bases and J dropped 4 bases, with 11 bases sitting between them. Germline loops: CDR1 MNHEY, CDR2 SMNVEV (reference sequence). This CDR3 comprises 14 residues. The CDR3 DNA reads as TGTGCCAGCAGTTCTGGCATCACATACAATGAGCAGTTCTTC. It is translated as CASSSGITYNEQFF.

The chain uses TRBV13 and TRBJ2-7, with D maybe TRBD2 (6 bases). The CDR3 runs 14 residues. V lost 5 bases and J 3 bases, leaving 14 bases between the germline ends. CDR1 and CDR2 (germline): PRHDT, FYEKMQ (reference sequence). The CDR3 DNA reads as TGTGCCAGCAGCCAGCCGGGACTCGGCTACGAGCAGTACTTC. This gives the protein CASSQPGLGYEQYF.

The chain links TRBV2 to TRBJ2-7, with 11 nucleotides matching TRBD1. This CDR3 region has 13 residues. The junction had 6 bases not matched to a gene; V was cut back by 7 bases and J by 7 bases. Germline CDR1 and CDR2: SNHLY and FYNNEI. The CDR3 reads CASTGQGAREQYF. CDR3 coding DNA: TGTGCCAGCACCGGACAGGGGGCGCGGGAGCAGTACTTC.